This T cell receptor beta chain originates from a study of T-cell reconstitution after alpha-beta-depleted transplantation in children. Whole-study findings and limits: Approximately two months post-transplant, alpha-beta T cells reportedly originated from several hundred expanded graft clones. The high TCRbeta diversity at day 60 in some patients came from surviving recipient T cells and thymic progenitors. At one year after transplant, newly produced T cells mostly accounted for T-cell counts and diversity.

Preparing the TCRbeta library involved the use of unique molecular identifiers. MiXCR was run by TCRdb on the PCR reads, yielding one entry per CDR3 protein. Among 100,000 or so distinct CDR3 sequences, about 16% were seen once, and the ten largest hold 20%. This CDR3 has 13 residues. The germline CDR1 and CDR2 sequences are SGHDT and YYEEEE. V was pared by 5 bases and J by 5 bases, with 4 bases of the junction left unmatched. For this clonotype: Its antigen is as yet unknown.

Sequencing used PBMCs, mostly from graft donor cells, obtained 180 days after TCRalphabeta/CD19-depleted stem cell transplant. The TCR sequence derives from a male patient aged 2 to 10 who had a stem cell transplant for acute lymphoblastic leukemia, so the T cells may come from the graft donor. V usage is TRBV5-6 and J usage is TRBJ2-5, with 9 positions matching TRBD2. CDR3 protein: CASSRGGAETQYF. CDR3 DNA sequence: TGTGCCAGCAGTCGCGGGGGGGCGGAGACCCAGTACTTC.